This TCR beta chain is drawn from a study of T cell responses to AZD1222 COVID-19 vaccine. Study results and caveats: In a largely white British group with more females than males, clonal diversity was possibly underestimated. Along spike, vaccine-associated CD4 TCRs were found throughout, with dominance at 160-218 and 743-854.

In regard to this clone: What it binds is not known.

Method: immunoSEQ multiplex PCR; TCRdb's copy keeps in-frame clones and lacks some. The table includes some 83,000 clones, 85% to 90% detected once. The CDR3 is 14 amino acids. The V gene's germline CDR1 is SGHTA and CDR2 FQGNSA. V trimming: 6 bases; J trimming: 7 bases; junction bases outside the gene matches: 9. The clonotype was recovered from an adult in good health. The specimen comprised peripheral blood, sampled on day 0 of AZD1222 vaccination. The V and J genes are TRBV7-2 and TRBJ1-2, with 9 bases aligning to TRBD1. CDR3 sequence reads: CASSIQGAGSGYTF. The CDR3, as DNA: TGTGCCAGCAGTATACAGGGGGCGGGTAGTGGCTACACCTTC.